This T cell receptor beta chain is from a study of cytomegalovirus exposure and HLA in healthy donors. General study findings and limits: Reported findings show TCR beta sequences accurately forecast HLA-A and HLA-B alleles in most subjects. Later analysis associated a missense DCLRE1C variant with TCR beta V- and J-gene trimming. Previous analysis showed most TCR beta V segments were productive about 87% or about 30% of the time.

About this clone itself: Its antigen is currently unknown.

Germline V gene data show CDR1 as SGHTS and CDR2 as YDEGEE. This CDR3 has 16 amino acids. J lost 4 bases, V lost 4 bases, and 9 bases had no gene match. Primers included in the PCR were 60 Vbeta and 13 Jbeta primers. The repertoire was sequenced with immunoSEQ multiplex PCR; TCRdb's copy has only in-frame clones and lacks some. This table holds roughly 88,000 clones, more than 75% found once. The clonotype was recovered from a man under 40 in good health and CMV-seropositive. The V gene is TRBV5-8, the J gene TRBJ2-3; 10 positions agree with TRBD1. Sequenced: PBMCs. The CDR3 coding sequence is TGTGCCAGCAGCCACGGGACAGGGGAACTTGCAGATACGCAGTATTTT. The encoded protein is CASSHGTGELADTQYF.